A selection of T cell receptor beta chains follows, all from one sample in a study of cytomegalovirus exposure and HLA in healthy donors. Assay used: immunoSEQ multiplex PCR; TCRdb lists only in-frame clones, some missing. This table holds 60,000 to 80,000 clones. The sequenced sample consisted of PBMCs. These receptors were taken from a boy younger than 18 in good health and CMV-seronegative. The CDR3 runs from the conserved cysteine through the conserved F or W. Fields, in order: V gene, J gene, CDR3 protein.

>TRBV7-9|TRBJ2-2
CASSFSTGELFF
>TRBV18|TRBJ2-7
CASSQQGDYEQYF
>TRBV10-1|TRBJ1-2
CASSESGSYGYTF
>TRBV5-6|TRBJ1-2
CASSLDGVGRLYGYTF
>TRBV5-1|TRBJ2-7
CASSFKTGAEQYF
>TRBV28|TRBJ2-4
CASSLDRGYIQYF
>TRBV7-9|TRBJ2-3
CASSPSQLASTDTQYF
>TRBV2|TRBJ2-7
CASSGGQGVDEQYF
>TRBV19|TRBJ1-2
CASAGDGYGYTF
>TRBV25-1|TRBJ2-1
CASTLASSAYNEQFF